This T cell receptor (beta chain) stems from a study of early T cells in non-severe SARS-CoV-2 infection. Turning to the study itself: Sequencing input comprised bulk RNA from unsorted whole blood; chain pairing was not available.

TCRdb redid the calling of the 5' RACE reads with MiXCR, one entry per CDR3 protein. The sample shows some 110,000 distinct CDR3 sequences, 14% to 15% of them seen only once. Trimming left V 4 bases short and J 4 bases short, with 14 bases between. There are 14 residues in the CDR3. Germline values: CDR1 SGHKS, CDR2 YYEKEE (reference sequence). This clonotype was seen a handful of times. The sample comprised whole blood. The genes are TRBV5-5 and TRBJ2-5, with a possible D match to TRBD2 (6 bases). This TCR came from an adult who was a healthcare worker with PCR-confirmed SARS-CoV-2 infection or an uninfected control (not recorded which). The CDR3 nucleotides are TGTGCCAGCAGCGGGACTGTGGTGGGAGAGACCCAGTACTTC. It translates to CASSGTVVGETQYF.